The clone carrying this TCR beta chain turned up a few times. The germline V and J ends were trimmed by 10 bases and 7 bases, with 19 bases remaining between them. The length of the CDR3 is 13 residues. Germline V gene lookup returns CDR1 ENHRY and CDR2 SYGVKD. Several immunoSEQ 96-well plates shared each subset's DNA, each plate a replicate. Repertoires were generated with immunoSEQ multiplex PCR, while TCRdb's copy carries only in-frame clones and drops some. The repertoire includes hundreds of thousands of clones, 73% of them detected once, and around 1.8% sits in the top ten. The data stem from a study of shared clonotypes between healthy human individuals. In the study overall: Researchers drew samples from two women and a few men aged 18 to 49.

This sequence originates from a woman aged 30 to 39 in good health. Sequenced sample: memory CD4+ T cells sorted from blood. The subset denotes: CD45RA-negative fraction. The rearrangement joins TRBV10-3 to TRBJ1-2; the D is unclear. The CDR3 DNA sequence: TGTGCCACCTCGGACGGTAGGGAGGCTGGCTACACCTTC. Translation: CATSDGREAGYTF.